This passage covers 2 T cell receptor beta chains from one sample sequenced in a study of blood T cell repertoires in COVID-19. Using immunoSEQ multiplex PCR, the repertoire was profiled, and TCRdb retains in-frame clones only, with some absent. The sample includes a few hundred thousand clones, around 83% of them seen just once. Material for sequencing was peripheral blood. The receptors come from a man in his forties or fifties who had recovered from COVID-19.

The V call is TRBV6-5, the J call TRBJ2-7; D is possibly TRBD1 (5 bases). Germline V CDR1 and CDR2: MNHEY, SVGAGI. V was clipped by 4 bases and J by 4 bases, with 17 bases between them. The CDR3 extends over 15 amino acids. CDR3 DNA sequence: TGTGCCAGCAGTTCTCCCAAGGGGATCAAGTACGAGCAGTACTTC. It specifies CASSSPKGIKYEQYF.

The rearrangement links TRBV10-3 to TRBJ2-7, with 9 bases that match TRBD1. Germline V gene sequence: CDR1 ENHRY, CDR2 SYGVKD. Trimming at V came to 2 bases and at J to 6 bases, leaving 5 bases not matched to a gene. The CDR3 extends over 14 amino acids. CDR3 sequence (DNA): TGTGCCATCAGTGAGGGACAGGGGTTGGGCGAGCAGTACTTC. Its translation: CAISEGQGLGEQYF.